The present entry profiles one TCR beta chain with its context. The sample originates from a study of blood T cell repertoires in COVID-19. CDR3 size: 13 residues. Germline lookup yields CDR1 MNHEY and CDR2 SMNVEV (reference sequence). Trimming took 5 bases from V and 4 from J, leaving 9 bases between them. The method was immunoSEQ multiplex PCR; TCRdb's version includes in-frame clones alone and lacks a portion of them. The repertoire holds around 500,000 clones, with more than 85% as singletons. Recovery among Cohort 3 donors was established by two negative PCRs, clearance, or symptom resolution. This TCR was sampled from a woman between 55 and 75 years old who had recovered from COVID-19. Sequencing was carried out using PBMCs or T cells enriched from blood (not recorded which). This sequence joins TRBV27 and TRBJ1-5; D is undetermined. This CDR3 is CASSRGLNQPQHF. The CDR3 coding sequence is TGTGCCAGCAGTCGAGGACTTAATCAGCCCCAGCATTTT.